This T cell receptor beta chain is from a study of T cells in Graves' hyperthyroidism and ophthalmopathy. Using RNA transcripts as the source, TCR beta CDR3 regions were amplified. The study used the HTBI primer set for a first-round RT-PCR of the TCR CDR3. TCRdb passed the multiplex PCR reads through MiXCR, listing each CDR3 protein once. The sample holds approximately 630,000 distinct CDR3 sequences; 16% are singletons and the top ten take approximately 3.8%. Germline assignment: CDR1 SQVTM and CDR2 ANQGSEA. Between the trimmed V and J ends, which lost 6 bases and 10 bases, there was a span of 13 bases. CDR3 size: 11 residues.

Material: blood. The rearrangement joins TRBV29-1 to TRBJ2-1, with a possible D match to TRBD1 (6 bases). The clonotype was recovered from a woman aged 30 to 39 with Graves' hyperthyroidism. The CDR3 sequence: CSVAQGLEQFF. CDR3 in DNA: TGCAGCGTAGCACAGGGATTGGAGCAGTTCTTC.